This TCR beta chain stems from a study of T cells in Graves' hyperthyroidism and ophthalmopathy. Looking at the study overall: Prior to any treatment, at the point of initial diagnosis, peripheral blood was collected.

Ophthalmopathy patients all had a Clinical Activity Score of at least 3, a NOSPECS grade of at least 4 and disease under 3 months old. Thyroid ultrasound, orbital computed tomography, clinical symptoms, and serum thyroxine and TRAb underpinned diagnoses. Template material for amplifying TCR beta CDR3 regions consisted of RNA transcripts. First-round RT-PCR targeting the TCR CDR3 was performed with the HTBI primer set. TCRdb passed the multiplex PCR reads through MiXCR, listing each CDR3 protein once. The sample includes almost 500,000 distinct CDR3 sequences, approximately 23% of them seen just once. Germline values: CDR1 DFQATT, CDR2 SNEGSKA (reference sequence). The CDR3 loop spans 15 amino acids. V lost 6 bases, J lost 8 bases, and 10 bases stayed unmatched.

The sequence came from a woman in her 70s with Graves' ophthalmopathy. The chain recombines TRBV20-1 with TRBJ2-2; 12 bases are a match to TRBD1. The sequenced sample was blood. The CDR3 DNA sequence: TGCAGTGCCCTGAAGGGACAGGGGGCGGGGGGGGAGCTGTTTTTT. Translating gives CSALKGQGAGGELFF.